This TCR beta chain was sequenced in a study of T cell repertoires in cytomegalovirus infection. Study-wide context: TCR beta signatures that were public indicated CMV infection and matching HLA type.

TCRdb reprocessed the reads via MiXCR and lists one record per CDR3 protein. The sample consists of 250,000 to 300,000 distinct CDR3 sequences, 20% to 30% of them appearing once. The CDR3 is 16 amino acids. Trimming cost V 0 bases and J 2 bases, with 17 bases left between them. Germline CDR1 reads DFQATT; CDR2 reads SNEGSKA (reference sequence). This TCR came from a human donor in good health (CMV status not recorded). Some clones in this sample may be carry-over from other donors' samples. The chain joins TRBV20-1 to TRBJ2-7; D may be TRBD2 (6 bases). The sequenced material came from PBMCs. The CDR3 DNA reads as TGCAGTGCTAGAGACTCGACTCGCCAGCGGGCCTACGAGCAGTACTTC. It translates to CSARDSTRQRAYEQYF.